Listed below are T cell receptor beta chains from one sample, sequenced in a study of PD-1 and CTLA-4 blockade in melanoma. TCRdb's table, derived via immunoSEQ multiplex PCR, lists solely in-frame clones and lacks some. The sample has around 20,000 clones, 88% seen once; the top ten hold about 7.2%. The sequencing used CD8+ T cells from peripheral blood, collected before anti-PD-1 treatment. The receptors shown here come from a human donor with melanoma. Both conserved end residues are part of each CDR3. The D gene is left open where the match is weak. Part of the rows lack a size; the others show once, few, many or a class for expanded clones.

size | J | D | V | DNA | CDR3
. | TRBJ2-2 | . | TRBV19 | TGTGCCAGTAGTATTCGGACAGCGGCCGGGGAGCTGTTTTTT | CASSIRTAAGELFF
. | TRBJ1-1 | TRBD1 | TRBV6-2/TRBV6-3 | TGTGCCAGCATCCCCCCCGGGGGACAGGGGAGGATTGGAGCTTTCTTT | CASIPPGGQGRIGAFF
. | TRBJ1-1 | TRBD1 | TRBV7-9 | TGTGCCAGCAGCGCCGGACAGGGACAGAACACTGAAGCTTTCTTT | CASSAGQGQNTEAFF
. | TRBJ2-7 | TRBD1 | TRBV2 | TGTGCCAGCATCCCGACCGGGACAGGGGATTACGAGCAGTACTTC | CASIPTGTGDYEQYF
. | TRBJ2-2 | . | TRBV2 | TGTGCCAGCAGGGATCCCACCGGGGAGCTGTTTTTT | CASRDPTGELFF
few | TRBJ1-3 | . | TRBV5-1 | TGCGCCAGCAACTATGACAGTCCTTGGGCTGGAAACACCATATATTTT | CASNYDSPWAGNTIYF
. | TRBJ2-5 | . | TRBV27 | TGTGCCAGCAGTTTATCGGGTATGGCAGAGACCCAGTACTTC | CASSLSGMAETQYF
once | TRBJ1-6 | . | TRBV27 | TGTGCCAGCAGTCACGGACCCTTGAGCTCCTATAATTCACCCCTCCACTTT | CASSHGPLSSYNSPLHF
. | TRBJ1-1 | . | TRBV7-2 | TGTGCCAGCAGCTTTGGACAGGAAGCTTTCTTT | CASSFGQEAFF
once | TRBJ2-7 | TRBD1 | TRBV4-3 | TGCGCCAGCAGCCAAGGGATGGCAGGGGGATACGAGCAGTACTTC | CASSQGMAGGYEQYF
. | TRBJ1-1 | . | TRBV7-8 | TGTGCCAGCAGACAACAAAAGAGACAAACTAACACTGAAGCTTTCTTT | CASRQQKRQTNTEAFF
. | TRBJ1-2 | . | TRBV21-1 | . | CASSKVGTGIPYGYTF
. | TRBJ1-2 | . | TRBV21-1 | TGTGCCAGCACCTCCCGGGGGGGGTCCGACTATGGCTACACCTTC | CASTSRGGSDYGYTF
. | TRBJ2-3 | TRBD1 | TRBV6-1 | TGTGCCAGCAGTGAAGAGGGACAGCACACAGATACGCAGTATTTT | CASSEEGQHTDTQYF
. | TRBJ1-5 | TRBD1 | TRBV12-5 | TGTGCTAGTGGCAGGGGGACCGATCAGCCCCAGCATTTT | CASGRGTDQPQHF
. | TRBJ1-1 | . | TRBV24-1 | TGTGCCACCAGTGATGGCCCGTTGGGAGTGAACACTGAAGCTTTCTTT | CATSDGPLGVNTEAFF
few | TRBJ1-1 | TRBD1 | TRBV2 | TGTGCCAGCAGTGAAGGGACAGGGCTGGGGAACACTGAAGCTTTCTTT | CASSEGTGLGNTEAFF
. | TRBJ2-3 | TRBD2 | TRBV11-2 | TGTGCCAGCAGACCTAGCGGGGGCACAGATACGCAGTATTTT | CASRPSGGTDTQYF
. | TRBJ2-5 | . | TRBV6-2/TRBV6-3 | TGTGCCAGCAGTCAAATACAGGTTCGAGAGACCCAGTACTTC | CASSQIQVRETQYF
. | TRBJ1-3 | TRBD1 | TRBV28 | TGTGCCAGCAGTATTCAGGGGGGTTCTGGAAACACCATATATTTT | CASSIQGGSGNTIYF
. | TRBJ2-7 | . | TRBV19 | TGTGCCAGTAGTATAGCCCCAGGGGAAAACTACGAGCAGTACTTC | CASSIAPGENYEQYF
once | TRBJ1-1 | . | TRBV7-3 | TGTGCCAGCAGCTTAACGGGAGGCGAACAGACTGAAGCTTTCTTT | CASSLTGGEQTEAFF
. | TRBJ2-7 | . | TRBV20-1 | TGCAGTGCTAGTGGAGGGACCTCCTACGAGCAGTACTTC | CSASGGTSYEQYF
. | TRBJ1-4 | . | TRBV10-3 | TGTGCCATCAGTGAACGCCTGGGGACAACTAATGAAAAACTGTTTTTT | CAISERLGTTNEKLFF
. | TRBJ2-7 | . | TRBV7-2 | TGTGCCAGCAGCTTGGGGGTCTTCTACGAGCAGTACTTC | CASSLGVFYEQYF
. | TRBJ2-1 | . | TRBV29-1 | TGCAGCGTTGGCCCCGGTAATGAGCAGTTCTTC | CSVGPGNEQFF